This T cell receptor (beta chain) is from a study of blood T cell repertoires in COVID-19. Study details: Donors in the United States, Italy and Spain gave samples during acute or convalescent COVID-19. Nucleic acid was either cDNA or gDNA, and it came from T cells, B-cell-depleted T cells, or PBMCs.

Trimming took 2 bases from V and 1 from J; bases not matched to a gene: 5. CDR1 WSHSY and CDR2 SAAADI come from the germline V gene. The CDR3 is 16 residues long. Method: immunoSEQ multiplex PCR; TCRdb's copy keeps in-frame clones and lacks some. Among fewer than 450,000 clones, around 91% were seen once, and the ten largest hold under 0.7%. The cohort comprised adults aged about 18 to 89 years residing in some 24 US areas. Sequences were obtained from PBMCs or T cells enriched from blood (not recorded which). The chain couples TRBV10-2 to TRBJ2-3; 8 nucleotides align to TRBD2. The TCR was taken from a young man who had recovered from COVID-19. CDR3 residues: CASSEDGGARTDTQYF. The DNA of the CDR3 is TGCGCCAGCAGTGAGGACGGGGGGGCCCGCACAGATACGCAGTATTTT.